This T cell receptor beta chain stems from a study of molecular identifiers for immune sequencing clone quantification. Study summary: Replicate experiments divided RNA from about 19,000 or 110,000 naive CD8 cells into five parts and sequenced four.

This clonotype was picked up many times. What it recognizes is unknown. A single record per CDR3 protein comes from TCRdb applying MiXCR to the PCR reads. There are fewer than 100,000 distinct CDR3 sequences in the sample; roughly a fifth occur only once, and approximately 1.1% lies in the top ten. Study-level findings and limits: Among effectors, clones above 20 RNA copies held over 99% of molecules; among naive cells, under 1%.

The CDR3 covers 15 residues. CDR1 is LGHNA and CDR2 is YSLEER in the germline V gene. The germline V and J ends were trimmed by 3 bases and 0 bases, with 12 bases remaining between them. Sequenced material: naive CD8+ T cells from blood, with Jurkat cell RNA spiked in. Subset in this sample: FACS-sorted CD8+CD4-CCR7+CD45RA+ naive T cells. The sequence derives from a human donor in good health. Some libraries in this study had Jurkat cell RNA spiked in. The chain combines TRBV4-3 with TRBJ2-7, with a weak D call TRBD2 (5 bases). CDR3 region: CASSQQRLSSYEQYF. In nucleotides, the CDR3 is TGCGCCAGCAGCCAGCAGCGGCTAAGCTCCTACGAGCAGTACTTC.